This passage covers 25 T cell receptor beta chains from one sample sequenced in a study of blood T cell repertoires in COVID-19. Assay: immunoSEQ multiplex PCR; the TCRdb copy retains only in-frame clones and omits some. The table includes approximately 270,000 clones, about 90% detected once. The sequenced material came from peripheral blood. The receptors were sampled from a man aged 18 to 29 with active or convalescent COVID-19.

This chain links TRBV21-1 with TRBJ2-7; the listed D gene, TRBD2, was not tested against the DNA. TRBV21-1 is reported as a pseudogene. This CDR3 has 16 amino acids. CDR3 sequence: CASSKGVLAGPREQYF. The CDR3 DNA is TGTGCCAGCAGCAAAGGTGTCCTAGCGGGCCCCCGGGAGCAGTACTTC.

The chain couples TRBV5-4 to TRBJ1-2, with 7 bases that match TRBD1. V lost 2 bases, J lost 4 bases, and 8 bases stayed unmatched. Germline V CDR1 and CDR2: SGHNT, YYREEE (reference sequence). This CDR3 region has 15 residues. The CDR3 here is CASSFGTEWTYGYTF. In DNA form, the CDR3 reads TGTGCCAGCAGCTTCGGGACAGAGTGGACCTATGGCTACACCTTC.

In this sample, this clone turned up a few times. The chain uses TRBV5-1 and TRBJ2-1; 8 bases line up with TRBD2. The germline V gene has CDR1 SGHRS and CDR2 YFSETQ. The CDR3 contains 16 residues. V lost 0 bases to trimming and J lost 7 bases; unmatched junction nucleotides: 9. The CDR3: CASSLASVTSGNEQFF. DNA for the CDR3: TGCGCCAGCAGCTTGGCATCTGTCACTAGCGGTAATGAGCAGTTCTTC.

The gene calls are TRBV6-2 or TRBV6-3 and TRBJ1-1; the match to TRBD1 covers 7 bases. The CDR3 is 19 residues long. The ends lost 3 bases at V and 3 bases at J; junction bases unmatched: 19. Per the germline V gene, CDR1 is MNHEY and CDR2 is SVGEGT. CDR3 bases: TGTGCCAGCAGTTATATCTTCGGGTCAGGGGGTCATGCTGACACTGAAGCTTTCTTT. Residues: CASSYIFGSGGHADTEAFF.

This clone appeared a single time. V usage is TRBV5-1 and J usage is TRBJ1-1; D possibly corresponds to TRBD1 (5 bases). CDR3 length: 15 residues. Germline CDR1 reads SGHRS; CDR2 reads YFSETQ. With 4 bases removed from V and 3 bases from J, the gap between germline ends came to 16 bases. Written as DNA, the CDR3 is TGCGCCAGCAGCCCCTGGGGGAGGGCGGACACTGAAGCTTTCTTT. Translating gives CASSPWGRADTEAFF.

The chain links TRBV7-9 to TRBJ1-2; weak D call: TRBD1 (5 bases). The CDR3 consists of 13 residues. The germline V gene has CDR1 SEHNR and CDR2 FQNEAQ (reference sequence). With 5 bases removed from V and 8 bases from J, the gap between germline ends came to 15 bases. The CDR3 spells CASSDSGLAGYTF. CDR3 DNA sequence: TGTGCCAGCAGCGACTCAGGGTTGGCGGGCTACACCTTC.

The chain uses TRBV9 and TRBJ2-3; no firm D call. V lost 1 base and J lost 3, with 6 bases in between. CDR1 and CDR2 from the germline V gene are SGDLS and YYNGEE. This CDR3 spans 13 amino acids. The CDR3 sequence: CASSVSGTDTQYF. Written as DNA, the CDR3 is TGTGCCAGCAGCGTATCCGGGACAGATACGCAGTATTTT.

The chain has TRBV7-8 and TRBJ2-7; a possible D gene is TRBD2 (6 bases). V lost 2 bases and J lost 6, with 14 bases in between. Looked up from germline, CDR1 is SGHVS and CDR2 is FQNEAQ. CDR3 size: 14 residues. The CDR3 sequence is CASSLSGMGGEQYF. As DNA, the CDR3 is TGTGCCAGCAGCTTATCCGGGATGGGGGGCGAGCAGTACTTC.

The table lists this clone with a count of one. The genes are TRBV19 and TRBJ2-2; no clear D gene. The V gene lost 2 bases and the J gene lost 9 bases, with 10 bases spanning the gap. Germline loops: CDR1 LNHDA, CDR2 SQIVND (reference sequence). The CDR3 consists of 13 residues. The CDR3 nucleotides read TGTGCCAGTAGTATAATTTTTAAGCGGGAGCTGTTTTTT. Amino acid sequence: CASSIIFKRELFF.

In DNA form, the CDR3 reads TGTGCAAGCGGCAGGGCCCAAGAGACCCAGTACTTC. Protein sequence: CASGRAQETQYF. The chain uses TRBV2 and TRBJ2-5, with D perhaps matching TRBD1 or TRBD2 (5 bases each). The CDR3 loop spans 12 amino acids. Germline V lookup: CDR1 SNHLY, CDR2 FYNNEI.

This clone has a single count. The CDR3 nucleotides read TGTGCCAGCAGCTCAGACAGGGGGCGTTTATGGAACACTGAAGCTTTCTTT. It encodes CASSSDRGRLWNTEAFF. J is TRBJ1-1 and V is TRBV7-2, with TRBD1 matching over 10 bases. CDR3 length equals 17 residues. V was pared by 4 bases and J by 1 base, with 9 bases of the junction left unmatched. In germline, CDR1 is SGHTA, CDR2 FQGNSA.

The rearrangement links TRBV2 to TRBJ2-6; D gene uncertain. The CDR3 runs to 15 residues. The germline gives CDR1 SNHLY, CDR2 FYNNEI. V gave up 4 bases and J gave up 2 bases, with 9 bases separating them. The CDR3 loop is CASSAGTAGANVLTF. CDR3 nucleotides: TGTGCCAGCAGTGCTGGAACAGCTGGGGCCAACGTCCTGACTTTC.

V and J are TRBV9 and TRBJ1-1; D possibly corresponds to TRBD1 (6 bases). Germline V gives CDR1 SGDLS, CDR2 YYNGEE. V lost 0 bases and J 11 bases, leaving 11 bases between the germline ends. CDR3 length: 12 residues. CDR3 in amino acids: CASSVVGGPAFF. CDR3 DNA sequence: TGTGCCAGCAGCGTAGTAGGGGGTCCCGCTTTCTTT.

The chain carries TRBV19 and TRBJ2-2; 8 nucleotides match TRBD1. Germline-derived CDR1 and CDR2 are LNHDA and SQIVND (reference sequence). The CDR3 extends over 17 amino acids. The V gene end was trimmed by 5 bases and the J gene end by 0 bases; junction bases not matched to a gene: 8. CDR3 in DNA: TGTGCCAGTAGTCGGCCCAGGGGGCATTCGAACACCGGGGAGCTGTTTTTT. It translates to CASSRPRGHSNTGELFF.

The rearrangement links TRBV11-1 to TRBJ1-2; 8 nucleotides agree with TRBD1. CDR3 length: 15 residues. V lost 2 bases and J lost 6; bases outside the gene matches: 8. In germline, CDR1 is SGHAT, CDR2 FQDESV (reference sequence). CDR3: CASSLSLTGANGYTF. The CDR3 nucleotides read TGTGCCAGCAGCTTAAGCCTGACAGGGGCGAATGGCTACACCTTC.

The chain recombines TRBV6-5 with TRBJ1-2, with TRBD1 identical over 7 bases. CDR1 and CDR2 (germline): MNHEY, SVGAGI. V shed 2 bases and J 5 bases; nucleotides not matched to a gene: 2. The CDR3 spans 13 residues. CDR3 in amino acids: CASSYAGGYGYTF. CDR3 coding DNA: TGTGCCAGCAGTTACGCAGGGGGATATGGCTACACCTTC.

DNA of the CDR3: TGTGCCAGCAGCCAAGACCGGGACAGTAAGCCACTTCACCTGAACACCGGGGAGCTGTTTTTT. Translating it yields CASSQDRDSKPLHLNTGELFF. The chain is built from TRBV3-1 (or the pseudogene TRBV3-2) and TRBJ2-2; TRBD1 agrees at 7 bases. V shed 0 bases, J shed 1 base, and the junction held 17 bases outside the gene matches. The CDR3 loop spans 21 amino acids. Germline CDR1 reads LGHDT; CDR2 reads YNNKEL (reference sequence).

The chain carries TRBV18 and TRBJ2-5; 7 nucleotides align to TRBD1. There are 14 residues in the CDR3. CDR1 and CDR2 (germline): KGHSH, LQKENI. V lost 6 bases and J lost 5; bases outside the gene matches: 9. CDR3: CASSQFTGDETQYF. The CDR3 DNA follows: TGTGCCAGCTCCCAATTTACAGGGGATGAGACCCAGTACTTC. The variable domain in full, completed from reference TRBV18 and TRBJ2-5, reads NAGVMQNPRHLVRRRGQEARLRCSPMKGHSHVYWYRQLPEEGLKFMVYLQKENIIDESGMPKERFSAEFPKEGPSILRIQQVVRGDSAAYFCASSQFTGDETQYFGPGTRLLVL.

The CDR3 here is CASSFRTDMNTEAFF. The CDR3 DNA reads TGTGCCAGCAGCTTCAGGACAGACATGAACACTGAAGCTTTCTTT. The V gene is TRBV7-2, the J gene TRBJ1-1; D is possibly TRBD1 (6 bases). This CDR3 has 15 amino acids. Looked up from germline, CDR1 is SGHTA and CDR2 is FQGNSA. V lost 3 bases and J 0 bases, leaving 11 bases between the germline ends.

CDR3 in amino acids: CASSQEGSLYEQYF. CDR3 nucleotides: TGTGCCAGCAGCCAAGAGGGCAGCCTCTACGAGCAGTACTTC. J is TRBJ2-7 and V is TRBV3-1 (or the pseudogene TRBV3-2); D unresolved. V dropped 0 bases and J dropped 3 bases, with 9 bases sitting between them. The CDR3 is 14 amino acids. Germline values: CDR1 LGHDT, CDR2 YNNKEL (reference sequence).

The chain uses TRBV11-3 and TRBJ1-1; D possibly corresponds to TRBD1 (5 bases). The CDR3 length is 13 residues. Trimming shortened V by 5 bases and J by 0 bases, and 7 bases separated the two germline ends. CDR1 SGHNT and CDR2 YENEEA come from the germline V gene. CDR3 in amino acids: CASSAGLNTEAFF. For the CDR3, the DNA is TGTGCCAGCAGCGCGGGACTGAACACTGAAGCTTTCTTT.

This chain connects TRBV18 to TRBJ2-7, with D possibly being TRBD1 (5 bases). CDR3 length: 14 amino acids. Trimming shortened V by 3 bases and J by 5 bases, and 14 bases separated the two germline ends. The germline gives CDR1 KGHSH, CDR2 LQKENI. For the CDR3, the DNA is TGTGCCAGCTCACCGATGAAGGGGTTGGACGAGCAGTACTTC. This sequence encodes CASSPMKGLDEQYF.

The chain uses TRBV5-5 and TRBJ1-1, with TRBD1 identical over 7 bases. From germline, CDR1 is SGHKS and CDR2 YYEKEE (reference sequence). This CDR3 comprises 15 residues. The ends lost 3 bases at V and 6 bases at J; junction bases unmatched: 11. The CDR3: CASSSDRVQLAEAFF. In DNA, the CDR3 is TGTGCCAGCAGCTCCGACAGGGTCCAGCTCGCTGAAGCTTTCTTT. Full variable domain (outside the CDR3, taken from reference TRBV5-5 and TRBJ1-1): DAGVTQSPTHLIKTRGQQVTLRCSPISGHKSVSWYQQVLGQGPQFIFQYYEKEERGRGNFPDRFSARQFPNYSSELNVNALLLGDSALYLCASSSDRVQLAEAFFGQGTRLTVV.

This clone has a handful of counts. CDR3 nucleotide sequence: TGTGCCAGCAGTTTAATGAGCGGATCCTACAATGAGCAGTTCTTC. Protein: CASSLMSGSYNEQFF. This chain links TRBV27 with TRBJ2-1; weak D call: TRBD2 (5 bases). This CDR3 has 15 amino acids. Germline V CDR1 and CDR2: MNHEY, SMNVEV (reference sequence). With 2 bases removed from V and 1 base from J, the gap between germline ends came to 9 bases.

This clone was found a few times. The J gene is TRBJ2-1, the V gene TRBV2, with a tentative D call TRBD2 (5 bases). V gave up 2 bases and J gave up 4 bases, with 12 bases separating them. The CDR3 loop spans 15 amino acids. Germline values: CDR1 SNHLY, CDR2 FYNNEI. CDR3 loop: CASSEPGITYNEQFF. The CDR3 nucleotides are TGTGCCAGCAGTGAACCGGGGATTACTTACAATGAGCAGTTCTTC.